The present entry profiles one T cell receptor beta chain with its context. Its target is not known. Profiled with immunoSEQ multiplex PCR; TCRdb holds only in-frame clones, not every one. The data show about 45,000 clones, roughly 65% seen once. The source of the sample is a study of radiotherapy plus CTLA-4 blockade in lung cancer. Study summary: Among enrolled patients, less than 20% responded and around 30% achieved disease control. Study-wide points: TCR clones originating in tumors grew in number in blood after radiotherapy plus ipilimumab.

Those patients who had chemo-refractory metastatic non-small-cell lung cancer were given focal radiation along with CTLA-4 blockade through ipilimumab. The germline V and J ends were trimmed by 5 bases and 0 bases, with 8 bases remaining between them. The CDR3 sequence is 14 residues long. Germline assignment: CDR1 MNHNS and CDR2 SASEGT. Sequenced material: peripheral blood, taken from a patient treated with radiotherapy plus ipilimumab. The clonotype originates from a human donor with non-small cell lung cancer who had a partial response to radiotherapy plus ipilimumab. The V gene is TRBV6-1, the J gene TRBJ1-5; a weak D match, TRBD1 (5 bases). The CDR3 DNA sequence: TGTGCCAGCAGTTTACAGGATAGCAATCAGCCCCAGCATTTT. This sequence encodes CASSLQDSNQPQHF.